One sample yielded the 28 T cell receptor beta chains listed below, sequenced in a study of OX40 agonist ivuxolimab in advanced cancers. TCRdb's table, derived via immunoSEQ multiplex PCR, lists solely in-frame clones and lacks some. The data show 70,000 or so clones, 85% to 90% seen once. The sample was CD4+ or CD8+ T cells sorted from blood, taken in a trial of the OX40 agonist ivuxolimab. The origin of the receptors is an adult with an advanced solid tumor such as melanoma, head and neck, liver or kidney cancer.

The genes are TRBV30 and TRBJ1-3; the match to TRBD1 covers 8 bases. The CDR3 contains 17 residues. V shed 0 bases, J shed 0 bases, and the junction held 7 bases outside the gene matches. Per the germline V gene, CDR1 is GTSNPN and CDR2 is SVGIG (reference sequence). In nucleotides, the CDR3 is TGTGCCTGGAGTGTTCAGGGACAGGTCCGCTCTGGAAACACCATATATTTT. It specifies CAWSVQGQVRSGNTIYF. Based on the CDR3 plus reference TRBV30 and TRBJ1-3, the full variable domain is SQTIHQWPATLVQPVGSPLSLECTVEGTSNPNLYWYRQAAGRGLQLLFYSVGIGQISSEVPQNLSASRPQDRQFILSSKKLLLSDSGFYLCAWSVQGQVRSGNTIYFGEGSWLTVV.

V gene TRBV30 combines with J gene TRBJ2-5; 16 bases fit TRBD2. V was clipped by 2 bases and J by 5 bases; unmatched bases: 2. The V gene's germline CDR1 is GTSNPN and CDR2 SVGIG (reference sequence). CDR3 size: 15 residues. This CDR3 reads CAWSTGLAGGETQYF. The CDR3 DNA reads as TGTGCCTGGAGTACGGGACTAGCGGGGGGGGAGACCCAGTACTTC.

The chain couples TRBV6-6 to TRBJ1-6; D gene uncertain. Germline values: CDR1 MNHNY, CDR2 SVGAGI (reference sequence). This CDR3 is built from 14 residues. V dropped 2 bases and J dropped 9 bases, with 11 bases sitting between them. CDR3 protein: CASSYGELGSPLHF. The DNA of the CDR3 is TGTGCCAGCAGTTACGGTGAATTGGGTTCACCCCTCCACTTT.

This rearrangement joins TRBV18 to TRBJ1-2, with a tentative D call TRBD1 (5 bases). This CDR3 spans 15 amino acids. Between the trimmed V and J ends, which lost 0 bases and 2 bases, there was a span of 10 bases. Germline-derived CDR1 and CDR2 are KGHSH and LQKENI. The chain's CDR3 is CASSPPSGSNYGYTF. In DNA form, the CDR3 reads TGTGCCAGCTCACCACCATCAGGGTCAAACTATGGCTACACCTTC.

The chain employs TRBV30 and TRBJ1-1; D is uncertain. The germline V and J ends were trimmed by 3 bases and 1 base, with 12 bases remaining between them. This CDR3 is built from 14 residues. The germline V gene encodes CDR1 GTSNPN and CDR2 SVGIG (reference sequence). As DNA, the CDR3 is TGTGCCTGGAGGACCCCCGACAAGAACACTGAAGCTTTCTTT. Protein product: CAWRTPDKNTEAFF.

CDR3 sequence: CASSLDRSPSYEQYF. CDR3 DNA: TGTGCCAGCTCCCTCGACAGGTCCCCCTCCTACGAGCAGTACTTC. V gene TRBV27 combines with J gene TRBJ2-7; the D gene is possibly TRBD1 (6 bases). CDR1 and CDR2 from the germline V gene are MNHEY and SMNVEV (reference sequence). The CDR3 is 15 residues long. V shed 8 bases and J shed 0 bases, with 17 bases lying between them.

This clone appeared once. This chain links TRBV28 with TRBJ2-2, with D unresolved. Germline V CDR1 and CDR2: MDHEN, SYDVKM. V lost 2 bases, J lost 7 bases, and 17 bases lay in between. The CDR3 is 16 residues long. CDR3 nucleotides: TGTGCCAGCAGTTTACCCCCGGCAGGTCTTGACGGGGAGCTGTTTTTT. Protein product: CASSLPPAGLDGELFF.

This clone was detected once. The CDR3 sequence is CASSLVPGGREAQYF. The CDR3 nucleotides read TGCGCCAGCAGCTTGGTACCGGGGGGCCGAGAAGCGCAGTATTTT. The chain uses TRBV5-1 and TRBJ2-3, with D perhaps matching TRBD2 (7 bases). V lost 0 bases, J lost 10 bases, and 18 bases lay in between. Germline values: CDR1 SGHRS, CDR2 YFSETQ. The CDR3 covers 15 residues.

Only one count was recorded for this clone. The CDR3 DNA follows: TGTGCCAGCAGCCCGACGGACCTTGGGCGCCGGTACCAAGAGACCCAGTACTTC. Its protein is CASSPTDLGRRYQETQYF. This sequence joins TRBV21-1 and TRBJ2-5. TRBV21-1 is given as a pseudogene. CDR3 size: 18 residues.

The V and J genes are TRBV7-3 and TRBJ1-1, with a weak D call TRBD1 (6 bases). The CDR3 has 13 amino acids. Trimming pared 5 bases from V and 3 bases from J, leaving 10 bases between. CDR1 SGHTA and CDR2 FQGTGA come from the germline V gene. CDR3 bases: TGTGCCAGCAGCGCCCACAGGGACACTGAAGCTTTCTTT. As protein: CASSAHRDTEAFF.

V gene TRBV30 combines with J gene TRBJ1-5, with TRBD1 as a possible D gene (5 bases). V shed 0 bases and J shed 3 bases, with 9 bases lying between them. The CDR3 runs to 14 residues. The germline CDR1 and CDR2 sequences are GTSNPN and SVGIG (reference sequence). The CDR3 is CAWSVTGNNQPQHF. In nucleotides, the CDR3 is TGTGCCTGGAGTGTAACAGGAAACAATCAGCCCCAGCATTTT.

The chain joins TRBV28 to TRBJ1-3; D is uncertain. The CDR3 spans 17 residues. Germline CDR1 MDHEN, CDR2 SYDVKM. Trimming left V 5 bases short and J 13 bases short, with 30 bases between. The DNA of the CDR3 is TGTGCCAGCAGTCCCTATTATCCCAATGCACAGAAACACCATATATATTTT. Translated: CASSPYYPNAQKHHIYF.

This chain links TRBV6-5 with TRBJ1-1; D not certain. Looked up from germline, CDR1 is MNHEY and CDR2 is SVGAGI. Trimming took 0 bases from V and 5 from J, leaving 13 bases between them. CDR3 length: 15 residues. The CDR3 here is CASSYSSAVRTEAFF. The CDR3 DNA sequence: TGTGCCAGCAGTTACTCGAGCGCAGTGAGGACTGAAGCTTTCTTT.

The chain employs TRBV6-4 and TRBJ2-7; D gene uncertain. Trimming took off 2 bases at V and 2 bases at J, with 7 bases between the two ends. CDR1 MRHNA and CDR2 SNTAGT come from the germline V gene. This CDR3 is 13 amino acids long. This chain's CDR3 is CASSDVQPYEQYF. The CDR3 DNA reads as TGTGCCAGCAGTGACGTCCAGCCCTACGAGCAGTACTTC.

The chain joins TRBV7-3 to TRBJ1-2; a possible D gene is TRBD1 (6 bases). This CDR3 contains 16 residues. Trimming removed 7 bases at V and 8 bases at J, with 26 bases between. CDR1 and CDR2 from the germline V gene are SGHTA and FQGTGA. CDR3 coding DNA: TGTGCCAGCACCACAGCGGGACATGGGCGAATGCTGGGCTACACCTTC. Its translation is CASTTAGHGRMLGYTF.

The chain is built from TRBV5-1 and TRBJ2-5; 10 nucleotides agree with TRBD2. J gave up 1 base and V 4 bases, and 7 bases lay outside the gene matches. Per the germline V gene, CDR1 is SGHRS and CDR2 is YFSETQ. The CDR3 totals 16 residues. The CDR3, as DNA: TGCGCCAGCAGCCCGTATAGCGGGGGGCTCCAAGAGACCCAGTACTTC. It codes for CASSPYSGGLQETQYF.

The rearrangement uses TRBV11-2 and TRBJ2-5; no reliable D call. The CDR3 is 14 residues long. Germline V CDR1 and CDR2: SGHAT, FQNNGV. Trimming cost V 0 bases and J 7 bases, with 12 bases left between them. The CDR3 spells CASSLDDWSGTQYF. In nucleotides, the CDR3 is TGTGCCAGCAGCTTAGATGACTGGAGTGGGACCCAGTACTTC.

The V call is TRBV7-9, the J call TRBJ2-5; 11 positions match TRBD2. The CDR3 consists of 16 residues. Per germline, CDR1 SEHNR and CDR2 FQNEAQ (reference sequence). V shed 5 bases, J shed 4 bases, and the junction held 9 bases outside the gene matches. CDR3 loop: CASSGRSGTSGETQYF. The CDR3 DNA reads TGTGCCAGCAGCGGCCGGTCCGGGACTAGCGGAGAGACCCAGTACTTC.

The chain carries TRBV6-1 and TRBJ2-7, with TRBD1 matching over 7 bases. This CDR3 has 14 residues. Unmatched junction bases numbered 7, after V lost 6 bases and J lost 2 bases. From germline, CDR1 is MNHNS and CDR2 SASEGT. The CDR3 region has the DNA TGTGCCAGCAGCCTTCCGGGACAGACCTACGAGCAGTACTTC. Its protein is CASSLPGQTYEQYF.

This chain joins TRBV27 and TRBJ2-4; D is ambiguous. This CDR3 is 17 amino acids long. The germline CDR1 and CDR2 sequences are MNHEY and SMNVEV (reference sequence). V lost 1 base, J lost 0 bases, and 13 bases lay in between. The DNA of the CDR3 is TGTGCCAGCAGTTTATACGGCAACAGACTAGCCAAAAACATTCAGTACTTC. This gives the protein CASSLYGNRLAKNIQYF.

CDR3 residues: CASSFGSQETQYF. CDR3 nucleotide sequence: TGTGCCAGCAGCTTCGGCTCTCAAGAGACCCAGTACTTC. This chain links TRBV11-3 with TRBJ2-5, with D hard to call. The V gene's germline CDR1 is SGHNT and CDR2 YENEEA. The CDR3 is made up of 13 amino acids. Trimming removed 3 bases from V and 2 bases from J, with 7 bases in between.

J is TRBJ2-5 and V is TRBV19; D possibly corresponds to TRBD1 (6 bases). The germline V and J ends were trimmed by 8 bases and 3 bases, with 10 bases remaining between them. CDR1 and CDR2 from the germline V gene are LNHDA and SQIVND (reference sequence). This CDR3 region has 12 residues. The CDR3 DNA sequence: TGTGCCAGTTCGCAGGGGAAAGAGACCCAGTACTTC. Translation: CASSQGKETQYF.

The DNA of the CDR3 is TGTGCCAGCAGCTTGGGGAGGACAGGGCTTACTGAAGCTTTCTTT. It specifies CASSLGRTGLTEAFF. The V call is TRBV5-6, the J call TRBJ1-1; 8 positions match TRBD1. The germline V gene encodes CDR1 SGHDT and CDR2 YYEEEE. This CDR3 is built from 15 residues. The V gene end was trimmed by 0 bases and the J gene end by 5 bases; junction bases not matched to a gene: 6.

V gene TRBV7-9 combines with J gene TRBJ2-5; TRBD2 agrees at 7 bases. V trimming: 4 bases; J trimming: 3 bases; junction bases outside the gene matches: 8. The CDR3 is 15 amino acids. Germline V gives CDR1 SEHNR, CDR2 FQNEAQ (reference sequence). The CDR3 loop reads CASSSFLGGEETQYF. The DNA for the CDR3 is TGTGCCAGCAGCTCCTTTTTGGGGGGGGAAGAGACCCAGTACTTC. Looking up the rest from reference TRBV7-9 and TRBJ2-5 gives the full variable domain: DTGVSQNPRHKITKRGQNVTFRCDPISEHNRLYWYRQTLGQGPEFLTYFQNEAQLEKSRLLSDRFSAERPKGSFSTLEIQRTEQGDSAMYLCASSSFLGGEETQYFGPGTRLLVL.

CDR3 coding DNA: TGTGCCAGCAGCCCGACTAGTTCCCCCGGGGAGCTGTTTTTT. Encoded protein: CASSPTSSPGELFF. The chain carries TRBV7-9 and TRBJ2-2; the D gene is possibly TRBD2 (6 bases). CDR1 is SEHNR, CDR2 FQNEAQ, per germline (reference sequence). The CDR3 contains 14 residues. V was pared by 5 bases and J by 6 bases, with 13 bases between.

The chain has TRBV6-1 and TRBJ1-5; the D gene is possibly TRBD1 (5 bases). This CDR3 contains 14 residues. V shed 6 bases and J shed 9 bases, with 18 bases lying between them. In germline, CDR1 is MNHNS, CDR2 SASEGT. The CDR3 region has the DNA TGTGCCAGCAGGGTGGGAGAGCCCGGGGGGCCCCAGCATTTT. Translation gives CASRVGEPGGPQHF.

V and J are TRBV9 and TRBJ2-1; 10 nucleotides agree with TRBD2. The CDR3 spans 17 residues. The germline CDR1 and CDR2 sequences are SGDLS and YYNGEE. Losses at the gene ends were 2 bases for V and 4 bases for J; bases not matched to a gene: 9. Here the CDR3 reads CASSVTSGSQPYNEQFF. The DNA for the CDR3 is TGTGCCAGCAGCGTGACTAGCGGGTCCCAACCATACAATGAGCAGTTCTTC.

The chain combines TRBV5-1 with TRBJ1-3; D unresolved. Germline V lookup: CDR1 SGHRS, CDR2 YFSETQ. This CDR3 has 15 residues. Trimming cost V 0 bases and J 0 bases, with 7 bases left between them. The CDR3 nucleotides read TGCGCCAGCAGCTTGGGACCTAACTCTGGAAACACCATATATTTT. Translated, it gives CASSLGPNSGNTIYF.